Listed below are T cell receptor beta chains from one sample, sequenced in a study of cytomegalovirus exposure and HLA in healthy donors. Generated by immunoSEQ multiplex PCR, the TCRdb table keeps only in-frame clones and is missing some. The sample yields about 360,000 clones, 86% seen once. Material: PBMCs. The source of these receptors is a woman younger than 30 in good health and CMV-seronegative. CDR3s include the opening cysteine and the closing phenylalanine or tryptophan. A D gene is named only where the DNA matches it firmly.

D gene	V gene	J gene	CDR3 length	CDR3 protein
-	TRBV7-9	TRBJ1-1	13	CASSLATDGEAFF
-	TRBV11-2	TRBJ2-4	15	CASSASYGAKNIQYF
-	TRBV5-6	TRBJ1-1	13	CASSFGADTEAFF
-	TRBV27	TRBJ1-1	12	CASQGAGAEAFF
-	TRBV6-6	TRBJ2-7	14	CASSYQGKGDEQYF
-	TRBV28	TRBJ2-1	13	CASSLPGINEQFF
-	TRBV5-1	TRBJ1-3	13	CASSRGLRNTIYF
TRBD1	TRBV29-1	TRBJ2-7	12	CSVRTGVYEQYF
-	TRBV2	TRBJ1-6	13	CASSPFRNSPLHF
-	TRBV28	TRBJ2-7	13	CASRTTASYEQYF
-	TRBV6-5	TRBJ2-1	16	CASRYLGGQKRMGQFF
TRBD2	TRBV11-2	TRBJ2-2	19	CASSSRLAGGTMNTGELFF
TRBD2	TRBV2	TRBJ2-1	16	CASILRTSGTDNEQFF
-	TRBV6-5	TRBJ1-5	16	CASSYGRRGSNQPQHF
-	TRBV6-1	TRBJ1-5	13	CASRRGIGQPQHF
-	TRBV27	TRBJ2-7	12	CASSLEPAREYF
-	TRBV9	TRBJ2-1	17	CASSPRTAILSYNEQFF
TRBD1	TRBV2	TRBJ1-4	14	CASSRDRGDEKLFF
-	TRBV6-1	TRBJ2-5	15	CASRLQGKEGETQYF
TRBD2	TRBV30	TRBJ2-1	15	CAWKGSGGAYNEQFF
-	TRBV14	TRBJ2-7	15	CASSQVRGSPYEQYF
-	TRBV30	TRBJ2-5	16	CAWSVRGLAYQETQYF
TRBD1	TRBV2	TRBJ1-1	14	CASSADRALPEAFF
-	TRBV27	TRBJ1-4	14	CASSPRVGGEKLFF
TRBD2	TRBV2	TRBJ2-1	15	CASTSGGSFYNEQFF
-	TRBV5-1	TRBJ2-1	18	CASSLAGTQLFHTNEQFF
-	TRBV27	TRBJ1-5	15	CASSSLAGAAQPQHF
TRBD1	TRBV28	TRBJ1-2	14	CASTESGTAYGYTF
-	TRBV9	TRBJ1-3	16	CASSVASRAVGNTIYF
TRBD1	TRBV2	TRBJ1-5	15	CASRRRGQSNQPQHF
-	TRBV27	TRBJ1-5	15	CASSSRESSNQPQHF
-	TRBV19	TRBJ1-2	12	CATYTGGVGYTF
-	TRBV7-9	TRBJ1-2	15	CASSFETGGTYGYTF
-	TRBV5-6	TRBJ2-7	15	CASSQNLGTTYEQYF
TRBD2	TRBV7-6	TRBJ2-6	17	CASSSLRGSSNANVLTF
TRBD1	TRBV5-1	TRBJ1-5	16	CASSLEGRQGDQPQHF
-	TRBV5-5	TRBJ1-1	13	CASSNTEYTEAFF
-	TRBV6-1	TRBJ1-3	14	CASNLQGSGNTIYF
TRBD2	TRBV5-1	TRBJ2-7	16	CASSPGLAGRSYEQYF
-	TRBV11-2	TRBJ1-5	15	CASSSSGIVDQPQHF
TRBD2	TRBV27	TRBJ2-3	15	CASSEGLAGPDTQYF
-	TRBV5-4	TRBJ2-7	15	CASSSPGLGTYEQYF
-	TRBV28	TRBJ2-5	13	CASGGESPETQYF
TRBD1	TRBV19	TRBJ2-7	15	CASSVIQGVLYEQYF
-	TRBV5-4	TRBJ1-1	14	CASSSTYRTTEAFF
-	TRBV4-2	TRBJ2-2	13	CASSPPSLGELFF
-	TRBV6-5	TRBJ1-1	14	CASSYSKGSTEAFF
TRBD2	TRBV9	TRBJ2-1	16	CASSGPQREGHNEQFF
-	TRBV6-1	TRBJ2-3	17	CASSDVRLPRSTDTQYF
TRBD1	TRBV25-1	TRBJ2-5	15	CASSDPGQYQETQYF
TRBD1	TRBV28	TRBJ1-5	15	CASTLAGTGYQPQHF
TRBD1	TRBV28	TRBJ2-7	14	CASSTRGLNYEQYF
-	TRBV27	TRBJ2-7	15	CASSLRVRALYEQYF
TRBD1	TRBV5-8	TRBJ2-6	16	CASWGQGYPGANVLTF
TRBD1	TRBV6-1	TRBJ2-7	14	CASSVRDSTYEQYF